The clone carrying this TCR beta chain was seen a single time. Its specificity is unknown. The data stem from a study of T cell repertoires in cytomegalovirus infection. Study-level points and caveats: Predominance within the ex vivo response was attributable to HLA-C-restricted CMV-specific TCR beta clonotypes.

The length of the CDR3 is 14 residues. The junction had 8 bases not matched to a gene; V was cut back by 5 bases and J by 7 bases. CDR1 and CDR2 (germline): MGHDK, SYGVNS. TCRdb reprocessed the reads via MiXCR and lists one record per CDR3 protein. The table includes hundreds of thousands of distinct CDR3 sequences, about 33% detected once. V is TRBV25-1 and J is TRBJ2-7, with 10 bases fitting TRBD1. The specimen comprised cultured PBMCs, sampled from culture after CMV antigen stimulation. The source is a human donor in good health (CMV status not recorded). Some clones in this sample may be carry-over from other donors' samples. The CDR3 loop is CASSRQGAQWEQYF. The DNA of the CDR3 is TGTGCCAGCAGTCGACAGGGGGCTCAGTGGGAGCAGTACTTC.